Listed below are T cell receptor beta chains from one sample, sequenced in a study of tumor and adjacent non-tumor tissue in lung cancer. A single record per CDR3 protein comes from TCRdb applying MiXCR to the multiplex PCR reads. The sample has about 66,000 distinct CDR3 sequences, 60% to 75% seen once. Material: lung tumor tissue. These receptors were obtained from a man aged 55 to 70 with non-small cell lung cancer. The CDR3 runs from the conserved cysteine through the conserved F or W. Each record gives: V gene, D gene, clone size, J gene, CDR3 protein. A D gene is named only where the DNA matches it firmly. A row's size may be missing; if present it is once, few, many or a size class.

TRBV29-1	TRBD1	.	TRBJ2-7	CGLFGTGAYEQYF
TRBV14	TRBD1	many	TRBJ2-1	CASSQRDRDNEQFF
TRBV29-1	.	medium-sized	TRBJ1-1	CSVEAGNTEAFF
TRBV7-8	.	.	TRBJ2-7	CTSSLDGLGSSCEQYF
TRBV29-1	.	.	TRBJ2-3	CSVGERVANTQYF
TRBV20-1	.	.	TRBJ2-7	CSARDTGKEELYF
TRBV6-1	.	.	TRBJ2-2	CANPKSAGELFF
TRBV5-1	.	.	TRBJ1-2	CASSSHRIYGYTF
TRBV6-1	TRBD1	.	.	CASTEGQGLNLPQYF
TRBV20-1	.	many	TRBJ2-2	CSANQGHTGELFF
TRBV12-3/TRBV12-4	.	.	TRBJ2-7	CASRVSQGSSYEQYF
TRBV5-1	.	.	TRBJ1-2	CASSLAGHGYGYTF
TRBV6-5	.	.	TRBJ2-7	CASSYSRRKTNEQYF
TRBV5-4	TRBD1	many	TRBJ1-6	CASSLTGGVYSPLHF
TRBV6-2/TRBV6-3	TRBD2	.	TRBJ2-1	CASSASSGTSGSYEQFF
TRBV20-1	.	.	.	CSARLTSRGSGEQYF
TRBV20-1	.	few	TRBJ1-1	CSAWTEAEAFF
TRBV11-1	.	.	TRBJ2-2	CASSYTSGAGDLFF
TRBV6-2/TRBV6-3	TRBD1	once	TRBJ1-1	CASSRDRVSETFF
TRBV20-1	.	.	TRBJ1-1	CSDRGRANTEVFF
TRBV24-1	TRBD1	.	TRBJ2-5	CATSDFGRGSGETQYF
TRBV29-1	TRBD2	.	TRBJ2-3	CIVAGTSGSDTQYF
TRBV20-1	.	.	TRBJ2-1	CSATSSLVETYNDQFF
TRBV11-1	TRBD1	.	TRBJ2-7	CASSPGTDYEHYF
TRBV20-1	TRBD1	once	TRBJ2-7	CNHSIPTGSSYEQYF
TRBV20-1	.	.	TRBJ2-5	CSARPVASVEETQYF
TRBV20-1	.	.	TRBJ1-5	CSAPRGAGINQLQQF
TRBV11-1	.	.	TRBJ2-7	CAGSFFYNTYEQYF
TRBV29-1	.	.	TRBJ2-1	CSVEGKYRDGLSNEQFF
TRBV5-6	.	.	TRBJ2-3	CASSSARGITDTQYF
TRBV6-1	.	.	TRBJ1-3	CASNPRVSSGNTVYF
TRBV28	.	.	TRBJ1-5	CASNQDLGQPQHF
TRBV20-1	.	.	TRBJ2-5	CSILGRGSWETQCF
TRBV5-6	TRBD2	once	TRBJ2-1	CASGTPRTSGRDEQFF
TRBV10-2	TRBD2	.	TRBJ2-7	CASSEYGRGSYEQYF
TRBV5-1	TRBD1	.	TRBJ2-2	CASRLRGQVTGELFF
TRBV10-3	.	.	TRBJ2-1	CAISDLTRNEQFF
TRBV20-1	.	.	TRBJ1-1	CSAMPVEGAVNSEAFF
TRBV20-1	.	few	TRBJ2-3	CSAREMGDMQYF
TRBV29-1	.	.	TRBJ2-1	CSVYTYNEQFF
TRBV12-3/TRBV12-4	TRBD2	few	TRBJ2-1	CANSASGTSGRDFF
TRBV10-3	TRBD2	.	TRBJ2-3	CAFKTSDTDTQYF
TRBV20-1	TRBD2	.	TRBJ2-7	CSARDPWGTSGTEMGLSCEQYF
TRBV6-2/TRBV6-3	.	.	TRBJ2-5	CVTGAIQETQYF
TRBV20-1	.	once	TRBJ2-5	CNARYGAGHQETQYF
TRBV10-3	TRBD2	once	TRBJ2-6	CDISEHAISGRDSGANVLTF
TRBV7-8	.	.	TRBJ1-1	CASSQVGSEAFF
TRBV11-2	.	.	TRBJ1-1	CASSFYRDEGVNTEAFF
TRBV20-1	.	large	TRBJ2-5	CSALGVVETQYF
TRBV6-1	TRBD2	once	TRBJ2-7	CASSEAGAESPYEQYF
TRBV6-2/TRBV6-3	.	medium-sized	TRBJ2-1	CASRTGTESYNEQFF
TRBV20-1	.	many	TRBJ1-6	CSAPGQHYNSPLHF
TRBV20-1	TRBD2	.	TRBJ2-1	CSARGPSGILNEQIF
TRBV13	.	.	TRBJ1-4	CADSSSPGQALFF
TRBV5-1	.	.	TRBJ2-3	CASSYTGQGTDTQYF
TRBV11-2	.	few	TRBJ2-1	CASSLEGSLLNEQFF
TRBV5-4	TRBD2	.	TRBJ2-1	CTSSLIVGGPYNEQFF